The 16 T cell receptor beta chains below all came from one sample that was sequenced in a study of T cell repertoires in cytomegalovirus infection. These receptors lack a known antigen. TCRdb used MiXCR to reprocess the reads, holding one entry per CDR3 protein. The table has 550,000 to 700,000 distinct CDR3 sequences, just under 40% seen once. Here the sequenced sample was cultured PBMCs, taken from culture after CMV antigen stimulation. These TCRs come from a human donor in good health (CMV status not recorded). Some clones in this sample may be carry-over from other donors' samples.

The chain couples TRBV7-2 to TRBJ2-4, with D perhaps matching TRBD2 (6 bases). The CDR3 spans 13 residues. CDR1 SGHTA and CDR2 FQGNSA come from the germline V gene. Deletions cut 1 base from V and 6 bases from J, with 7 bases between. In DNA form, the CDR3 reads TGTGCCAGCAGCTTAGGGGGACTAAACATTCAGTACTTC. Its translation: CASSLGGLNIQYF. The entire variable domain, with the rest obtained from reference TRBV7-2 and TRBJ2-4, is as follows: GAGVSQSPSNKVTEKGKDVELRCDPISGHTALYWYRQSLGQGLEFLIYFQGNSAPDKSGLPSDRFSAERTGGSVSTLTIQRTQQEDSAVYLCASSLGGLNIQYFGAGTRLSVL.

There are a few counts of this clonotype. The genes are TRBV7-2 and TRBJ2-3; tentatively, D is TRBD2 (5 bases). The CDR3 has 16 residues. Germline CDR1 is SGHTA and CDR2 is FQGNSA. The V end was cut by 1 base, the J end by 2 bases, with 13 bases between. The DNA for the CDR3 is TGTGCCAGCAGCTTAGGGGGAGCAGCGGTCACAGATACGCAGTATTTT. Translating gives CASSLGGAAVTDTQYF.

CDR3 in DNA: TGTGCCAGCAGCGTCGACGGACATACTGAAGCTTTCTTT. This gives the protein CASSVDGHTEAFF. The rearrangement uses TRBV7-9 and TRBJ1-1; D might be TRBD1 (5 bases). Germline CDR1 reads SEHNR; CDR2 reads FQNEAQ (reference sequence). CDR3 size: 13 residues. The V end lost 5 bases, the J end lost 5 bases, and 12 bases lay between the germline ends. Together with reference TRBV7-9 and TRBJ1-1, the CDR3 gives the full variable domain: DTGVSQNPRHKITKRGQNVTFRCDPISEHNRLYWYRQTLGQGPEFLTYFQNEAQLEKSRLLSDRFSAERPKGSFSTLEIQRTEQGDSAMYLCASSVDGHTEAFFGQGTRLTVV.

This chain connects TRBV28 to TRBJ2-7; weak D call: TRBD1 (5 bases). The CDR3 contains 15 residues. Trimming cost V 2 bases and J 5 bases, with 16 bases left between them. Germline CDR1 MDHEN, CDR2 SYDVKM. As DNA, the CDR3 is TGTGCCAGCAGTTTAAAATCAGGGTCGGCGCACGAGCAGTACTTC. Its protein is CASSLKSGSAHEQYF.

Only a few counts were recorded for this clonotype. The chain uses TRBV27 and TRBJ2-4, with TRBD1 identical over 7 bases. Unmatched junction bases numbered 5, after V lost 6 bases and J lost 0 bases. CDR3 size: 15 residues. CDR1 and CDR2 from the germline V gene are MNHEY and SMNVEV (reference sequence). CDR3: CASSHRDRAKNIQYF. The CDR3 DNA reads TGTGCCAGCAGCCACCGGGACAGAGCCAAAAACATTCAGTACTTC.

The chain is built from TRBV19 and TRBJ1-4, with unresolved D. The length of the CDR3 is 13 residues. The V gene's germline CDR1 is LNHDA and CDR2 SQIVND (reference sequence). Trimming left V 3 bases short and J 6 bases short, with 8 bases between. The CDR3 loop reads CASSIVSYEKLFF. In DNA form, the CDR3 reads TGTGCCAGTAGTATTGTCAGCTATGAAAAACTGTTTTTT.

This clonotype was counted a few times. The J gene is TRBJ2-5, the V gene TRBV7-2, with D possibly TRBD2 on 6 matching bases. This CDR3 region has 14 residues. V lost 1 base, J lost 5 bases, and 11 bases lay in between. CDR1 SGHTA and CDR2 FQGNSA come from the germline V gene. The CDR3 DNA reads TGTGCCAGCAGCTTAGTACGGACTATTGAGACCCAGTACTTC. As protein: CASSLVRTIETQYF.

This clonotype is termed medium-sized (0.01 to 0.1%). The chain is built from TRBV2 and TRBJ2-5, with 10 bases matching TRBD1. This CDR3 is built from 16 residues. From germline, CDR1 is SNHLY and CDR2 FYNNEI. Germline trimming cut 8 bases from V and 5 bases from J; bases unmatched to any gene: 14. The CDR3 reads CASPEAATGGGETQYF. CDR3 nucleotide sequence: TGTGCCAGCCCCGAAGCCGCGACAGGGGGCGGTGAGACCCAGTACTTC.

This clonotype has just a few counts. The chain carries TRBV12-3 or TRBV12-4 and TRBJ2-2, with 7 bases lining up with TRBD1. V gave up 6 bases and J gave up 0 bases; unmatched junction bases: 7. This CDR3 spans 16 amino acids. CDR3 bases: TGTGCCAGCAGCCGGGACAGACCTTCGAACACCGGGGAGCTGTTTTTT. Protein sequence: CASSRDRPSNTGELFF.

The chain combines TRBV7-8 with TRBJ2-7; D gene ambiguous. The CDR3 is made up of 14 amino acids. CDR1 is SGHVS and CDR2 is FQNEAQ in the germline V gene. V was shortened by 5 bases and J by 4 bases, with 15 bases between the two germline ends. The CDR3 sequence is CASSQGPVNYEQYF. Here the CDR3 DNA reads TGTGCCAGCAGCCAAGGACCCGTGAATTACGAGCAGTACTTC.

The CDR3 DNA sequence: TGCAGTGCTAGTAGCGGGGGGACTAGCGGGGCCACAGATACGCAGTATTTT. Its protein is CSASSGGTSGATDTQYF. The chain is built from TRBV20-1 and TRBJ2-3; 13 bases are shared with TRBD2. In germline, CDR1 is DFQATT, CDR2 SNEGSKA (reference sequence). Trimming removed 3 bases from V and 2 bases from J; junction bases left unmatched: 8. The CDR3 extends over 17 amino acids.

The chain carries TRBV7-8 and TRBJ1-1; tentatively, D is TRBD1 (5 bases). Germline-derived CDR1 and CDR2 are SGHVS and FQNEAQ. The CDR3 spans 12 residues. V was cut by 2 bases and J by 10 bases, with 11 bases left in between. CDR3: CASSLPQGRAFF. The CDR3 DNA reads as TGTGCCAGCAGCTTACCCCAGGGTAGAGCTTTCTTT.

This clonotype was counted between two and nine times. The rearrangement joins TRBV6-1 to TRBJ2-7, with 8 bases lining up with TRBD1. V was pared by 6 bases and J by 6 bases, with 7 bases of the junction left unmatched. The CDR3 sequence is 13 residues long. Germline CDR1 and CDR2: MNHNS and SASEGT. CDR3: CASRQLDRVEQYF. The CDR3 nucleotides are TGTGCCAGCAGGCAACTGGACAGGGTCGAGCAGTACTTC.

This clonotype has a handful of counts. The rearrangement uses TRBV12-3 or TRBV12-4 and TRBJ2-1, with D perhaps matching TRBD1 or TRBD2 (5 bases each). There are 12 residues in the CDR3. V was trimmed by 8 bases and J by 7 bases, leaving 12 bases between them. The CDR3 DNA is TGTGCCAGCGGGGGTAATATGAATGAGCAGTTCTTC. Protein: CASGGNMNEQFF.

This clonotype has at least ten counts. V usage is TRBV12-5 and J usage is TRBJ2-6; a weak D match, TRBD2 (6 bases). CDR3 size: 16 residues. Germline loops: CDR1 LGHNT, CDR2 FRNRAP. Trimming cost V 6 bases and J 2 bases, with 14 bases left between them. CDR3 nucleotides: TGTGCTAGTGGCCCCGGGGGAAGCGCTGGGGCCAACGTCCTGACTTTC. Its translation is CASGPGGSAGANVLTF.

The table lists this clonotype with a few counts. This rearrangement joins TRBV4-3 to TRBJ2-1; possible D gene TRBD1, 5 bases. The CDR3 has 15 amino acids. From germline, CDR1 is LGHNA and CDR2 YSLEER. Trimming took off 4 bases at V and 10 bases at J, with 20 bases between the two ends. The CDR3 sequence: CASSPVGEPKQEQFF. The CDR3 DNA reads TGCGCCAGCAGCCCCGTAGGGGAACCAAAACAGGAGCAGTTCTTC.